Listed here are 23 T cell receptor beta chains from one sample, sequenced in a study of T cell responses to AZD1222 COVID-19 vaccine. Sequencing used immunoSEQ multiplex PCR; TCRdb keeps in-frame clones, though not all of them. The sample has roughly 100,000 clones; approximately 84% are singletons. Here the sequenced sample was peripheral blood, taken on day 0 of AZD1222 vaccination. The source is an adult in good health.

This chain uses TRBV5-4 with TRBJ2-3; no reliable D call. Trimming took 4 bases from V and 0 from J, leaving 3 bases between them. CDR3 size: 12 residues. From germline, CDR1 is SGHNT and CDR2 YYREEE (reference sequence). The CDR3 reads CASSLSTDTQYF. DNA of the CDR3: TGTGCCAGCAGCCTAAGCACAGATACGCAGTATTTT.

The gene calls are TRBV18 and TRBJ2-7, with 14 bases aligning to TRBD2. Germline V gene lookup returns CDR1 KGHSH and CDR2 LQKENI. The CDR3 is 15 amino acids. V was pared by 0 bases and J by 6 bases, with 1 base of the junction left unmatched. The CDR3 DNA sequence: TGTGCCAGCTCACCACCGGGACTAGCGGGAGTCGAGCAGTACTTC. This sequence encodes CASSPPGLAGVEQYF. The variable domain in full, completed from reference TRBV18 and TRBJ2-7, reads NAGVMQNPRHLVRRRGQEARLRCSPMKGHSHVYWYRQLPEEGLKFMVYLQKENIIDESGMPKERFSAEFPKEGPSILRIQQVVRGDSAAYFCASSPPGLAGVEQYFGPGTRLTVT.

V is TRBV12-3 or TRBV12-4 and J is TRBJ2-3; D remains unclear. The ends were cut back, 6 bases at V and 7 bases at J, with 11 bases in the middle. This CDR3 has 12 amino acids. CDR3 amino acids: CASSPRTNTQYF. The CDR3 bases are TGTGCCAGCAGCCCCCGGACGAATACGCAGTATTTT.

J is TRBJ1-2 and V is TRBV30, with 7 bases identical to TRBD1. Germline CDR1 GTSNPN, CDR2 SVGIG (reference sequence). This CDR3 is built from 15 residues. Trimming cost V 1 base and J 4 bases; bases outside gene matches: 9. Here the CDR3 DNA reads TGTGCCTGGAGTGAGGGGTTTTCAGGGGGCTATGGCTACACCTTC. As protein: CAWSEGFSGGYGYTF.

The genes are TRBV27 and TRBJ1-6, with D possibly being TRBD1 (6 bases). V lost 5 bases and J 10 bases, leaving 15 bases between the germline ends. The CDR3 runs to 14 residues. Germline lookup yields CDR1 MNHEY and CDR2 SMNVEV (reference sequence). CDR3 in amino acids: CASSNPGDTSPLHF. For the CDR3, the DNA is TGTGCCAGCAGTAACCCGGGGGACACATCACCCCTCCACTTT.

The sample holds a few counts of this clone. The chain has TRBV5-1 and TRBJ2-7, with 13 bases identical to TRBD2. The junction had 5 bases not matched to a gene; V was cut back by 4 bases and J by 4 bases. Germline V gene data show CDR1 as SGHRS and CDR2 as YFSETQ. This CDR3 spans 15 amino acids. The CDR3 reads CASSPGTSGKYEQYF. For the CDR3, the DNA is TGCGCCAGCAGCCCCGGGACTAGCGGGAAGTACGAGCAGTACTTC.

The rearrangement joins TRBV2 to TRBJ2-7; no definite D call. The CDR3 totals 12 residues. Germline V gene sequence: CDR1 SNHLY, CDR2 FYNNEI. V was clipped by 5 bases and J by 0 bases, with 5 bases between them. CDR3 nucleotide sequence: TGTGCCAGCAGTTTGAGCTCCTACGAGCAGTACTTC. Its protein product is CASSLSSYEQYF.

The chain links TRBV5-4 to TRBJ2-7; 7 nucleotides agree with TRBD1. With 6 bases clipped from V and 1 base from J, the junction kept 10 bases outside the gene matches. From germline, CDR1 is SGHNT and CDR2 YYREEE (reference sequence). CDR3 length: 15 residues. The CDR3 protein is CASKRHQQGSYEQYF. The CDR3 region has the DNA TGTGCCAGCAAACGCCACCAACAGGGGTCCTACGAGCAGTACTTC.

The chain combines TRBV5-1 with TRBJ2-4; no definite D call. V lost 0 bases and J lost 6, with 10 bases in between. CDR1 is SGHRS and CDR2 is YFSETQ in the germline V gene. The CDR3 loop spans 14 amino acids. The CDR3 protein is CASSLGQTGNIQYF. The CDR3 DNA sequence: TGCGCCAGCAGCTTGGGGCAGACGGGAAACATTCAGTACTTC. Complete variable domain (other parts from reference TRBV5-1 and TRBJ2-4): KAGVTQTPRYLIKTRGQQVTLSCSPISGHRSVSWYQQTPGQGLQFLFEYFSETQRNKGNFPGRFSGRQFSNSRSEMNVSTLELGDSALYLCASSLGQTGNIQYFGAGTRLSVL.

The chain links TRBV7-7 to TRBJ2-2; 8 bases fit TRBD2. The V gene's germline CDR1 is SSHAT and CDR2 FNYEAQ (reference sequence). The CDR3 consists of 19 residues. V dropped 4 bases and J dropped 5; count of bases not matched to a gene: 18. CDR3 sequence (DNA): TGTGCCAGCAGCTCAACCCCAGGCGGAGCGGGAGTTGGAACCGGGGAGCTGTTTTTT. Protein sequence: CASSSTPGGAGVGTGELFF. Full variable domain (missing parts from reference TRBV7-7 and TRBJ2-2): GAGVSQSPRYKVTKRGQDVTLRCDPISSHATLYWYQQALGQGPEFLTYFNYEAQPDKSGLPSDRFSAERPEGSISTLTIQRTEQRDSAMYRCASSSTPGGAGVGTGELFFGEGSRLTVL.

The chain carries TRBV11-2 and TRBJ2-1; 7 nucleotides line up with TRBD2. Trimming at V came to 5 bases and at J to 6 bases, leaving 19 bases not matched to a gene. Germline V gene data show CDR1 as SGHAT and CDR2 as FQNNGV. The CDR3 is made up of 18 amino acids. As DNA, the CDR3 is TGTGCCAGCAGCCCCGTTAAGGGTACGCAGGGACTATTCAATGAGCAGTTCTTC. It specifies CASSPVKGTQGLFNEQFF.

The chain links TRBV5-6 to TRBJ2-5, with a possible D match to TRBD2 (6 bases). Trimming cost V 0 bases and J 2 bases, with 11 bases left between them. The CDR3 is 15 residues long. Germline V lookup: CDR1 SGHDT, CDR2 YYEEEE. The CDR3 DNA follows: TGTGCCAGCAGCTTGGTCGTTGGGGGGCAAGAGACCCAGTACTTC. Amino acids: CASSLVVGGQETQYF.

The chain is built from TRBV9 and TRBJ1-2; possible D gene TRBD1, 6 bases. CDR3 length: 15 amino acids. The germline V gene has CDR1 SGDLS and CDR2 YYNGEE. V was clipped by 3 bases and J by 2 bases, with 14 bases between them. CDR3: CASSERGEKNYGYTF. The DNA for the CDR3 is TGTGCCAGCAGCGAGAGGGGGGAGAAGAACTATGGCTACACCTTC.

The rearrangement links TRBV19 to TRBJ1-2, with D possibly matching TRBD1 (5 bases). CDR1 is LNHDA and CDR2 is SQIVND in the germline V gene (reference sequence). The CDR3 has 15 amino acids. Trimming left V 5 bases short and J 7 bases short, with 20 bases between. CDR3 loop: CASSFFRGAESGYTF. The CDR3 coding sequence is TGTGCCAGTAGTTTTTTTCGGGGCGCTGAGAGTGGCTACACCTTC. Variable domain in full (rest from reference TRBV19 and TRBJ1-2): DGGITQSPKYLFRKEGQNVTLSCEQNLNHDAMYWYRQDPGQGLRLIYYSQIVNDFQKGDIAEGYSVSREKKESFPLTVTSAQKNPTAFYLCASSFFRGAESGYTFGSGTRLTVV.

The V and J genes are TRBV27 and TRBJ2-1, with 12 bases identical to TRBD2. CDR1 is MNHEY, CDR2 SMNVEV, per germline (reference sequence). Trimming at V came to 3 bases and at J to 6 bases, leaving 9 bases not matched to a gene. The CDR3 length is 17 residues. CDR3 bases: TGTGCCAGCAGTTTCCCTTCTAGCGGGAGGGCGGTCAATGAGCAGTTCTTC. It translates to CASSFPSSGRAVNEQFF.

The chain recombines TRBV27 with TRBJ2-7; TRBD2 matches 8 bases. There are 15 residues in the CDR3. V gave up 11 bases and J gave up 1 base; unmatched junction bases: 13. CDR1 is MNHEY, CDR2 SMNVEV, per germline (reference sequence). The CDR3 bases are TGTGCCCGGCAGTTGTGGGCGGGAGGATCCTACGAGCAGTACTTC. It translates to CARQLWAGGSYEQYF.

This sequence joins TRBV28 and TRBJ1-1, with no clear D. The CDR3 is made up of 18 amino acids. The germline CDR1 and CDR2 sequences are MDHEN and SYDVKM. Trimming left V 6 bases short and J 4 bases short, with 27 bases between. The CDR3 region has the DNA TGTGCCAGCAGCCCCGGGAGCGGGGAGGAAACATTAGGCACTGAAGCTTTCTTT. Protein product: CASSPGSGEETLGTEAFF.

This chain links TRBV7-9 with TRBJ1-1, with unresolved D. V lost 1 base to trimming and J lost 9 bases, with 6 bases between them. The germline gives CDR1 SEHNR, CDR2 FQNEAQ (reference sequence). The CDR3 length is 11 residues. CDR3 residues: CASSLEGKAFF. The CDR3 bases are TGTGCCAGCAGCTTAGAGGGTAAAGCTTTCTTT. Using reference TRBV7-9 and TRBJ1-1 for the parts outside the CDR3, the full variable domain is DTGVSQNPRHKITKRGQNVTFRCDPISEHNRLYWYRQTLGQGPEFLTYFQNEAQLEKSRLLSDRFSAERPKGSFSTLEIQRTEQGDSAMYLCASSLEGKAFFGQGTRLTVV.

This clone has more than one count but fewer than ten. The rearrangement joins TRBV7-8 to TRBJ1-3, with 7 positions matching TRBD1. The CDR3 consists of 14 residues. Germline CDR1 and CDR2: SGHVS and FQNEAQ. V trimming: 5 bases; J trimming: 4 bases; junction bases outside the gene matches: 5. The CDR3 sequence: CASSPGTVGNTIYF. CDR3 DNA sequence: TGTGCCAGCAGCCCAGGGACAGTCGGAAACACCATATATTTT.

The rearrangement uses TRBV4-1 and TRBJ1-3; D call uncertain. V shed 3 bases and J shed 0 bases, with 12 bases lying between them. This CDR3 has 16 amino acids. Germline CDR1 is MGHRA and CDR2 is YSYEKL. This CDR3 is CASSQGIVISGNTIYF. Written as DNA, the CDR3 is TGCGCCAGCAGCCAGGGCATAGTGATCTCTGGAAACACCATATATTTT.

The chain uses TRBV10-1 and TRBJ2-7; tentative D call: TRBD1 (5 bases). CDR3 length: 17 residues. Germline V gene data show CDR1 as WNHNN and CDR2 as SYGVQD (reference sequence). V was trimmed by 10 bases and J by 1 base, leaving 26 bases between them. The CDR3 reads CAIKETSVTEYSYEQYF. CDR3 in DNA: TGCGCCATCAAGGAAACTTCCGTGACAGAGTATTCCTACGAGCAGTACTTC.

This sequence joins TRBV7-3 and TRBJ2-3; 7 nucleotides agree with TRBD1. The CDR3 is 16 residues long. V was clipped by 0 bases and J by 1 base; unmatched bases: 4. Germline V lookup: CDR1 SGHTA, CDR2 FQGTGA. Here the CDR3 reads CASSLTLGTGTDTQYF. The DNA of the CDR3 is TGTGCCAGCAGCTTAACCCTTGGGACAGGCACAGATACGCAGTATTTT. The full variable domain, completed using reference TRBV7-3 and TRBJ2-3, is GAGVSQTPSNKVTEKGKYVELRCDPISGHTALYWYRQSLGQGPEFLIYFQGTGAADDSGLPNDRFFAVRPEGSVSTLKIQRTERGDSAVYLCASSLTLGTGTDTQYFGPGTRLTVL.

The CDR3 here is CASSQRGDQGYTF. In DNA, the CDR3 is TGCGCCAGCAGCCAGAGGGGGGACCAAGGCTACACCTTC. The chain links TRBV4-1 to TRBJ1-2; the D gene is possibly TRBD1 (6 bases). V was clipped by 3 bases and J by 8 bases, with 13 bases between them. The CDR3 is 13 residues long. CDR1 is MGHRA, CDR2 YSYEKL, per germline.